One T cell receptor (beta chain) is described in this entry. The antigen it recognizes is unknown. Per-nucleotide qualities are absent, and no much larger clonotype sits a single base away. Libraries were built with the immunoSEQ multiplex PCR assay. Alongside multiparametric flow cytometry, deep sequencing of rearranged TCR beta loci was used to profile the T cell repertoires. TCRdb mirrors the immuneACCESS table, restricted to in-frame sequences. Some clones are absent from its copies; in checked studies, under half trace to an unresolved V gene, and the reason for the others is unknown. This sample gives about 17,000 clones in total; roughly 88% of them show up just once. The top ten clones comprise approximately 22% of the sample. The data were obtained in a study of lymphopenia after photon versus proton radiotherapy (dated by TCRdb to between 2018 and 2021). With regard to the full study: In patients with gastrointestinal tumors who developed high-grade lymphopenia, the study compared the immunological effects of photon radiation therapy with those of proton radiation therapy. The cohort comprised roughly 20 patients with gastrointestinal tumors who received either photon or proton therapy and then developed lymphopenia. The study aimed to characterize how the two radiation modalities differ in their impact on the immune system.

What the authors observed across the whole study: During treatment, patients who received proton therapy stayed relatively stable, whereas patients who received photon therapy lost naive T cells and TCR diversity and gained effector/memory populations. Among patients across the cohort who died, overall survival time showed an inverse correlation with a larger post-nadir drop in TCR diversity. After the lymphocyte count nadir, repertoires from photon-treated patients showed oligoclonal expansion, particularly of CD8+ Temra cells, and this expansion drove the decline in diversity. The survival association was assessed only in patients who died, and better survival with proton therapy was presented by the authors as a possibility rather than a demonstrated result.

This clonotype was sampled from a man between 65 and 80 years old with pancreatic cancer. The sample here was peripheral blood, taken from a patient treated with proton-based radiotherapy.

The CDR3 here reads CALATENIQYF. DNA sequence: TGTGCCTTAGCAACTGAAAACATTCAGTACTTC. The rearranged chain carries TRBV30 and TRBJ2-4, with the D gene too uncertain to name. V lost 7 bases and J lost 5 bases; the stretch between them is 9 bases long. The CDR3, cysteine through phenylalanine, is 11 amino acids long. The only DNA kept is the CDR3, 33 bases in frame from the first base. The germline V gene (reference sequence) gives CDR1 as GTSNPN and CDR2 as SVGIG. This CDR3, with the reference TRBV30 and TRBJ2-4 proteins standing in past its ends, gives the full variable domain SQTIHQWPATLVQPVGSPLSLECTVEGTSNPNLYWYRQAAGRGLQLLFYSVGIGQISSEVPQNLSASRPQDRQFILSSKKLLLSDSGFYLCALATENIQYFGAGTRLSVL.